This T cell receptor (beta chain) was obtained from a study of blood T cell repertoires in COVID-19. Study at large: From the United States, Italy and Spain came samples of acute and convalescent COVID-19. Nucleic acid was either cDNA or gDNA, and it came from T cells, B-cell-depleted T cells, or PBMCs.

CDR3 length: 16 amino acids. CDR1 and CDR2 (germline): MNHNS, SASEGT. The trim removed 1 base at V and 4 bases at J, leaving 7 bases unmatched. Per the original data handling: Reference gene primers were amplified, and this amplification served to estimate nucleated cell counts. The protocol was immunoSEQ multiplex PCR, while the TCRdb copy is restricted to in-frame clones and leaves out a portion. V, J and clone size are those of that table, while D and trimming were read from the DNA. This sample yields 120,000 or so clones, of which around 76% are seen a single time; approximately 3.9% belongs to the top ten.

This receptor was identified in a woman aged 80 or over with acute or convalescent COVID-19. V usage is TRBV6-1 and J usage is TRBJ2-5; 9 positions agree with TRBD2. What was sequenced was peripheral blood. The CDR3 sequence is CASSEGGTSRGETQYF. CDR3 DNA sequence: TGTGCCAGCAGTGAAGGGGGGACTAGCAGGGGAGAGACCCAGTACTTC.